This T cell receptor beta chain was identified in a study of T cells in Graves' hyperthyroidism and ophthalmopathy. The study's findings and limits: Most thyroid-expanded clonotypes above 0.001 were also found in blood.

Template material for amplifying TCR beta CDR3 regions consisted of RNA transcripts. Initially, a first-round RT-PCR of the TCR CDR3 employed the HTBI primer set. TCRdb re-called the multiplex PCR reads with MiXCR, one entry per CDR3 protein. This table has 550,000 to 600,000 distinct CDR3 sequences, about a sixth appearing once. The germline V and J ends were trimmed by 3 bases and 3 bases, with 11 bases remaining between them. This CDR3 has 14 residues. Germline V gene data show CDR1 as SGHVS and CDR2 as FQNEAQ. At least ten counts were recorded for this clonotype. What it recognizes is unknown. The chain is built from TRBV7-8 and TRBJ2-5, with D possibly TRBD2 on 6 matching bases. This TCR was recovered from a woman between 18 and 30 years old with Graves' hyperthyroidism. The sample comprised blood. The CDR3 DNA sequence: TGTGCCAGCAGCTTCGCCGGGGGAAAAGAGACCCAGTACTTC. It translates to CASSFAGGKETQYF.